This T cell receptor (beta chain) is from a study of breast tumors, draining lymph nodes, adjacent tissues. The lymph nodes were axillary draining lymph nodes from breast cancer patients. Study-wide results and caveats: Tumor TCR diversity was below lymph nodes but above nontumor tissue. Findings are consistent with lymph node origin and intratumoral expansion of most tumor T cells.

One entry per CDR3 protein, called by TCRdb with MiXCR from the multiplex PCR reads. This sample yields some 170,000 distinct CDR3 sequences, of which 30% to 40% are seen a single time; roughly 3.8% belongs to the top ten. This clonotype has at least ten counts. Its antigen is unknown. The CDR3 is 15 residues long. CDR1 and CDR2 from the germline V gene are MNHEY and SVGEGT. V lost 9 bases and J 1 base, leaving 19 bases between the germline ends. The chain joins TRBV6-2 or TRBV6-3 to TRBJ2-7; D tentatively reads TRBD1 or TRBD2 (6 bases each). The receptor comes from a female donor with breast cancer. Some clones in this sample may be carry-over from other donors' samples. Sequenced material: axillary lymph node tissue. DNA for the CDR3: TGTGCCAGTCGACTAGGGGGATTACCTTCCTACGAGCAGTACTTC. Residues: CASRLGGLPSYEQYF.